The 10 T cell receptor beta chains in this list originate from one sample, sequenced in a study of cytomegalovirus exposure and HLA in healthy donors. Clones were read by immunoSEQ multiplex PCR, and TCRdb kept only the in-frame ones, dropping some. Of about 360,000 clones in the sample, 86% were seen once. The sequenced material came from PBMCs. All receptors derive from a young woman in good health and CMV-seronegative.

As regards this clone: This CDR3 is also generated by other DNA sequences in the sample. The chain combines TRBV7-9 with TRBJ1-5; D ambiguous. Germline CDR1 and CDR2: SEHNR and FQNEAQ (reference sequence). The CDR3 is 12 amino acids. V was trimmed by 3 bases and J by 5 bases, leaving 5 bases between them. CDR3 DNA: TGTGCCAGCAGCTTCCCCGATCAGCCCCAGCATTTT. This sequence encodes CASSFPDQPQHF.

This rearrangement joins TRBV15 to TRBJ1-1, with a possible D match to TRBD1 (5 bases). Deletions cut 8 bases from V and 5 bases from J, with 15 bases between. Germline values: CDR1 LNHNV, CDR2 YYDKDF (reference sequence). This CDR3 spans 13 amino acids. For the CDR3, the DNA is TGTGCCACCGCCGGGACTTCCACTACTGAAGCTTTCTTT. Its translation is CATAGTSTTEAFF.

This clone was counted only a few times. The chain couples TRBV2 to TRBJ1-5; TRBD1 might be the D (6 bases). V lost 7 bases and J 7 bases, leaving 11 bases between the germline ends. Germline lookup yields CDR1 SNHLY and CDR2 FYNNEI. There are 12 residues in the CDR3. The CDR3, as DNA: TGTGCCAGCAATTTCAGGGGCCAGCCCCAGCATTTT. Translated: CASNFRGQPQHF.

The chain has TRBV25-1 and TRBJ1-6, with TRBD1 identical over 7 bases. CDR1 is MGHDK, CDR2 SYGVNS, per germline. The ends lost 1 base at V and 9 bases at J; junction bases unmatched: 6. The CDR3 is 15 residues long. The CDR3 DNA reads as TGTGCCAGCAGTGAATTAGAGGGGGCAGGTTCACCCCTCCACTTT. This encodes CASSELEGAGSPLHF.

The chain uses TRBV27 and TRBJ1-5, with D possibly TRBD1 on 6 matching bases. V dropped 6 bases and J dropped 7 bases, with 13 bases sitting between them. Germline values: CDR1 MNHEY, CDR2 SMNVEV (reference sequence). This CDR3 region has 13 residues. CDR3 nucleotide sequence: TGTGCCAGCAGACTGGCACAGGGACAGCCCCAGCATTTT. Its protein is CASRLAQGQPQHF.

Only one count was recorded for this clone. The rearrangement joins TRBV9 to TRBJ2-3; 7 nucleotides align to TRBD2. The CDR3 is 16 amino acids. The ends lost 3 bases at V and 0 bases at J; junction bases unmatched: 7. Germline values: CDR1 SGDLS, CDR2 YYNGEE. The CDR3 DNA reads TGTGCCAGCAGCGCCCCCGGGACTACTAGCACAGATACGCAGTATTTT. As protein: CASSAPGTTSTDTQYF. Complete variable domain (other parts from reference TRBV9 and TRBJ2-3): DSGVTQTPKHLITATGQRVTLRCSPRSGDLSVYWYQQSLDQGLQFLIQYYNGEERAKGNILERFSAQQFPDLHSELNLSSLELGDSALYFCASSAPGTTSTDTQYFGPGTRLTVL.

This chain joins TRBV28 and TRBJ1-5; maybe TRBD1 (5 bases). The V gene's germline CDR1 is MDHEN and CDR2 SYDVKM. The germline V and J ends were trimmed by 5 bases and 5 bases, with 13 bases remaining between them. The CDR3 is 14 residues long. CDR3 loop: CASSRDSRYQPQHF. In DNA form, the CDR3 reads TGTGCCAGCAGTCGCGACAGTCGCTATCAGCCCCAGCATTTT.

The gene calls are TRBV29-1 and TRBJ1-1, with TRBD1 as a possible D gene (5 bases). The CDR3 has 14 residues. Between the trimmed V and J ends, which lost 4 bases and 0 bases, there was a span of 12 bases. Germline loops: CDR1 SQVTM, CDR2 ANQGSEA. In DNA, the CDR3 is TGCAGCGTTGTTATCAACAGGATGAACACTGAAGCTTTCTTT. This translates into CSVVINRMNTEAFF. Drawing the rest from reference TRBV29-1 and TRBJ1-1, the complete variable domain is SAVISQKPSRDICQRGTSLTIQCQVDSQVTMMFWYRQQPGQSLTLIATANQGSEATYESGFVIDKFPISRPNLTFSTLTVSNMSPEDSSIYLCSVVINRMNTEAFFGQGTRLTVV.

The chain has TRBV5-1 and TRBJ2-5; 8 bases are shared with TRBD1. This CDR3 comprises 16 residues. Germline V gives CDR1 SGHRS, CDR2 YFSETQ. V trimming: 4 bases; J trimming: 1 base; junction bases outside the gene matches: 9. CDR3 coding DNA: TGCGCCAGCAGCGGGCCGGGACAGGCTGTCCAAGAGACCCAGTACTTC. It codes for CASSGPGQAVQETQYF.

This clone was picked up a small number of times. The chain couples TRBV30 to TRBJ2-7; D gene ambiguous. V shed 0 bases and J shed 4 bases, with 10 bases lying between them. The length of the CDR3 is 13 residues. Germline CDR1 GTSNPN, CDR2 SVGIG (reference sequence). The CDR3 is CAWSVYIQYEQYF. The CDR3 nucleotides are TGTGCCTGGAGTGTGTACATCCAATACGAGCAGTACTTC.